The source of this T cell receptor (beta chain) is a study of cytomegalovirus exposure and HLA in healthy donors. The PCR contained 60 Vbeta and 13 Jbeta primers. Sequencing was performed with immunoSEQ multiplex PCR; in TCRdb, only in-frame clones are kept and a portion is missing. The top ten hold roughly 10% of the sample, which has roughly 150,000 clones, about 75% seen once. Study-level findings and limits: Presence/absence analyses assumed roughly uniform sequencing depth across donors. Whilst most TCR sequences proved rare, a subset of public TCRs occurred across many donors.

Concerning this clone: Its antigen is currently unknown.

This receptor was taken from a man between 18 and 29 years old in good health and CMV-seropositive. Sequenced input: PBMCs.

The chain's CDR3 is CASSLGQGPGELFF. CDR3 in DNA: TGTGCCAGCTCACTGGGACAGGGACCCGGGGAGCTGTTTTTT. This sequence joins TRBV18 and TRBJ2-2, with TRBD1 matching 9 bases. Trimming removed 4 bases from V and 6 bases from J; junction bases left unmatched: 3. Germline CDR1 reads KGHSH; CDR2 reads LQKENI. This CDR3 has 14 residues.